These 14 T cell receptor beta chains were sequenced from one sample in a study of regulatory T cells in long-lasting Graves disease. CDR3-region Arm-PCR and iRepertoire HTBI primers produced the TCR beta libraries. From the multiplex PCR reads, TCRdb called clonotypes with MiXCR, one entry per CDR3 protein. This table holds more than 300,000 distinct CDR3 sequences, around 19% found once. Time point specified: persistent/refractory GD, antithyroid drugs over 5 years with positive TRAb. PBMC-derived RNA was used for the TCR library. Sequencing was performed on peripheral blood mononuclear cells (PBMCs), taken when the disease was refractory, from a patient treated with antithyroid drugs. Source of these receptors: a female donor with Graves disease.

The chain employs TRBV6-6 and TRBJ1-2; TRBD1 might be the D (6 bases). The CDR3 is 18 residues long. CDR1 is MNHNY, CDR2 SVGAGI, per germline (reference sequence). Trimming left V 0 bases short and J 0 bases short, with 17 bases between. The CDR3 sequence: CASSYSRWGTRANYGYTF. The CDR3 region has the DNA TGTGCCAGCAGTTACTCGAGGTGGGGGACAAGAGCTAACTATGGCTACACCTTC.

On this clonotype: This may arise from a read error, as a much more abundant clone is one base away. This is likely a read error, given that the CDR3 carries no conserved phenylalanine or tryptophan at its end. The genes are TRBV7-3 and TRBJ2-5; D is unresolved. The germline V gene has CDR1 SGHTA and CDR2 FQGTGA. Deletions cut 5 bases from V and 3 bases from J, with 13 bases between. This CDR3 contains 14 residues. The CDR3 spells CASSTSPLKETQYV. For the CDR3, the DNA is TGTGCCAGCAGCACGTCCCCCCTTAAAGAGACCCAGTACGTC.

This clonotype was recorded only once. The chain recombines TRBV18 with TRBJ2-3; 10 nucleotides line up with TRBD2. Germline values: CDR1 KGHSH, CDR2 LQKENI. V lost 4 bases to trimming and J lost 2 bases; unmatched junction nucleotides: 3. The CDR3 has 15 amino acids. The CDR3 here is CASSLGLADTDTQYF. As DNA, the CDR3 is TGTGCCAGCTCACTAGGACTAGCGGACACAGATACGCAGTATTTT.

This chain uses TRBV20-1 with TRBJ1-6; D unresolved. The V end was cut by 0 bases, the J end by 9 bases, with 18 bases between. The CDR3 contains 16 residues. CDR1 DFQATT and CDR2 SNEGSKA come from the germline V gene (reference sequence). For the CDR3, the DNA is TGCAGTGCTAGAGAGGGGAGGGCAGCAAATCGTTCACCCCTCCACTTT. It specifies CSAREGRAANRSPLHF.

The chain uses TRBV6-2 or TRBV6-3 and TRBJ2-7, with 10 positions matching TRBD1. From germline, CDR1 is MNHEY and CDR2 SVGEGT. V was pared by 5 bases and J by 2 bases, with 6 bases of the junction left unmatched. This CDR3 comprises 15 residues. Written as DNA, the CDR3 is TGTGCCAGCAGTCTACCCGGGACAGGGGCCTACGAGCAGTACTTC. Translating gives CASSLPGTGAYEQYF.

This clonotype was recorded at least ten times. Germline is not matched at one junction end, which may reflect a read error. V and J are TRBV7-9 and TRBJ1-1; D perhaps matches TRBD1 (5 bases). Germline values: CDR1 SEHNR, CDR2 FQNEAQ (reference sequence). The CDR3 has 14 amino acids. CDR3 region: CASSLAQGNTEAFF. The DNA of the CDR3 is TGTGCCAGCAGCTTAGCTCAGGGAAACACTGAGGCTTTCTTT.

Comments on this clonotype: One end of the junction is discordant with germline, which a read error may explain. The chain is built from TRBV11-1 and TRBJ1-1; TRBD1 matches 7 bases. Germline-derived CDR1 and CDR2 are SGHAT and FQDESV (reference sequence). The CDR3 totals 14 residues. The CDR3 bases are TGTGCCAGCAGCCCCTGGACAGGTCAAACTGAAGCTTCCTTT. Translating gives CASSPWTGQTEASF. The full variable domain, in which reference TRBV11-1 and TRBJ1-1 provide the parts outside the CDR3, is EAEVAQSPRYKITEKSQAVAFWCDPISGHATLYWYRQILGQGPELLVQFQDESVVDDSQLPKDRFSAERLKGVDSTLKIQPAELGDSAMYLCASSPWTGQTEASFGQGTRLTVV.

The chain is built from TRBV24-1 and TRBJ1-5; 7 bases match TRBD1. This CDR3 contains 14 residues. Trimming took 3 bases from V and 7 from J; bases not matched to a gene: 5. Germline loops: CDR1 KGHDR, CDR2 SFDVKD. CDR3 bases: TGTGCCACCAGTGATGGGACAGCTCGGCAGCCCCAGCATTTT. It specifies CATSDGTARQPQHF.

This clonotype occurred a few times. The rearrangement joins TRBV20-1 to TRBJ2-5; D ambiguous. Trimming took off 2 bases at V and 4 bases at J, with 5 bases between the two ends. This CDR3 comprises 11 residues. The V gene's germline CDR1 is DFQATT and CDR2 SNEGSKA (reference sequence). The CDR3 sequence: CSARWGETQYF. The DNA for the CDR3 is TGCAGTGCTAGATGGGGAGAGACCCAGTACTTC.

This clonotype has at least ten counts. The V call is TRBV6-1, the J call TRBJ2-7, with D possibly TRBD1 on 6 matching bases. Trimming removed 4 bases from V and 4 bases from J, with 17 bases in between. Germline CDR1 and CDR2: MNHNS and SASEGT. The CDR3 totals 15 residues. CDR3 bases: TGTGCCAGCAGTGCCCAAGAACAGGGCAAATACGAGCAGTACTTC. Encoded protein: CASSAQEQGKYEQYF.

This clonotype was observed many times. This chain uses TRBV7-3 with TRBJ2-2, with TRBD2 as a possible D gene (6 bases). From germline, CDR1 is SGHTA and CDR2 FQGTGA. The V end was cut by 5 bases, the J end by 7 bases, with 11 bases between. The CDR3 consists of 13 residues. This CDR3 is CASSNRRGGELFF. CDR3 DNA sequence: TGTGCCAGCAGCAACAGGCGGGGCGGGGAGCTGTTTTTT. Drawing the rest from reference TRBV7-3 and TRBJ2-2, the complete variable domain is GAGVSQTPSNKVTEKGKYVELRCDPISGHTALYWYRQSLGQGPEFLIYFQGTGAADDSGLPNDRFFAVRPEGSVSTLKIQRTERGDSAVYLCASSNRRGGELFFGEGSRLTVL.

At least ten counts were recorded for this clonotype. The V call is TRBV20-1, the J call TRBJ2-5; 8 bases match TRBD2. J was trimmed by 5 bases and V by 1 base; bases with no gene match: 9. CDR3 size: 15 residues. Germline V gene lookup returns CDR1 DFQATT and CDR2 SNEGSKA (reference sequence). This chain's CDR3 is CSARGGLGSGETQYF. In DNA, the CDR3 is TGCAGTGCTAGAGGGGGACTAGGGAGTGGGGAGACCCAGTACTTC.

J is TRBJ2-1 and V is TRBV2; tentative D call: TRBD1 (6 bases). The CDR3 sequence is 16 residues long. Germline-derived CDR1 and CDR2 are SNHLY and FYNNEI. V shed 0 bases and J shed 7 bases, with 16 bases lying between them. Written as DNA, the CDR3 is TGTGCCAGCAGTGAAGCTATTCCCCAGGGGAAGAATGAGCAGTTCTTC. Its protein is CASSEAIPQGKNEQFF.

There are a few counts of this clonotype. The chain joins TRBV2 to TRBJ2-1; weak D call: TRBD1 (6 bases). V lost 1 base to trimming and J lost 9 bases, with 13 bases between them. Germline CDR1 SNHLY, CDR2 FYNNEI. There are 14 residues in the CDR3. CDR3 DNA: TGTGCCAGCAGTGAAGACAGGGAGCTTCGTGAGCAGTTCTTC. Translated, it gives CASSEDRELREQFF.